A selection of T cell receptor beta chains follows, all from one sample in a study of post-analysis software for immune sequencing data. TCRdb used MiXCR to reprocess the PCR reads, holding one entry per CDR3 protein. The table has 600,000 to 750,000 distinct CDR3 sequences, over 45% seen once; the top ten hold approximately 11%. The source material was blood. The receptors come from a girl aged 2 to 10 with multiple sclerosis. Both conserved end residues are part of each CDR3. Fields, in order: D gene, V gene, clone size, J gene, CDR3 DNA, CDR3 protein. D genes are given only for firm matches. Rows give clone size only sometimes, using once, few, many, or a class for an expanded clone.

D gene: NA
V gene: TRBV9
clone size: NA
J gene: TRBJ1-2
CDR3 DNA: TGTGCCAGCAGCGTAGGAACGGGACCGCCAAACTATGGCTACACCTTC
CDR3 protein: CASSVGTGPPNYGYTF

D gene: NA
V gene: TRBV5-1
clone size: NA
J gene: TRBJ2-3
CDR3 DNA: TGCGCCAGCACCCCGGGCGGCTATAGCACAGATACGCAGTATTTT
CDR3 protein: CASTPGGYSTDTQYF

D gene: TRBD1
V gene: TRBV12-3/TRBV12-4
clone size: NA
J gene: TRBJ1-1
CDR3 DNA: TGTGCCAGCAGGGCCACAGGGGTCGACACTGAAGCTTTCTTT
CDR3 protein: CASRATGVDTEAFF

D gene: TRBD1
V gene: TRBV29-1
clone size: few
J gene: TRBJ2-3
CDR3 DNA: TGCAGCGTTGAAGAAATTTCATCGGTAGGGGGCCCAACAGATACGCAGTATTTT
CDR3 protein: CSVEEISSVGGPTDTQYF

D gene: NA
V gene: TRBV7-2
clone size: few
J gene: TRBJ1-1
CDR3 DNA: TGTGCCAGCAGCTTAGGATGGGGGGCGAACACTGAAGCTTTCTTT
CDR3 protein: CASSLGWGANTEAFF

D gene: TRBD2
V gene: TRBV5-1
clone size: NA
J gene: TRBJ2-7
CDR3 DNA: TGCGCCAGCAGCTCCGGACTAGCGGACTACTACGAGCAGTACTTC
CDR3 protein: CASSSGLADYYEQYF

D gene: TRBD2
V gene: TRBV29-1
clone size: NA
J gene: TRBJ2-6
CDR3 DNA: TGCAGCGCCCCACTAGCGGGAGTTTCTGGGGCCAACGTCCTGACTTTC
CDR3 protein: CSAPLAGVSGANVLTF

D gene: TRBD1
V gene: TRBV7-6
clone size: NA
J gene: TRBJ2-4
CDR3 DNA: TGTGCCAGCAGCTTAGGACAGGGGTTCGAGGAGCAGTACTTC
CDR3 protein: CASSLGQGFEEQYF

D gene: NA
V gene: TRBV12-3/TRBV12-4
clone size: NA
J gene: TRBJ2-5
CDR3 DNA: TGTGCCAGCAGTGTACAGGGTTCGGAGACCCAGTACTTC
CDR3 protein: CASSVQGSETQYF

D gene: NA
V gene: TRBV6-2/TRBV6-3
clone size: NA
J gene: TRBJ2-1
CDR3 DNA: TGTGCCAGCAGTTACTCGTACGATGAGCAGTTCTTC
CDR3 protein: CASSYSYDEQFF

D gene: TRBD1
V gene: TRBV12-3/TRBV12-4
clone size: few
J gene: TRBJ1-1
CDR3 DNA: TGTGCCAGCAGTTTAAACCCCCGGGACAGGGGAATTATGAACACTGAAGCTTTCTTT
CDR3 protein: CASSLNPRDRGIMNTEAFF

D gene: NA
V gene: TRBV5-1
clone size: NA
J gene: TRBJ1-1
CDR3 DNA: TGCGCCAGCAGCTTGGAGGCCTCCAGTACTGAAGCTTTCTTT
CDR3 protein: CASSLEASSTEAFF

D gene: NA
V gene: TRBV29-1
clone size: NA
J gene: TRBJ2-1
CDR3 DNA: TGCAGCGTTGCGGCGAGATGGCAGGGGCGAGTTGGGAATGAGCAGTTCTTC
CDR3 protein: CSVAARWQGRVGNEQFF

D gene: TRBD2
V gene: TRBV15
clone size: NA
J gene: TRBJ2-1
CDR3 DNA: TGTGCCACCAGCAGAGGGGAGGGAGGCGATGAGCAGTTCTTC
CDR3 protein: CATSRGEGGDEQFF

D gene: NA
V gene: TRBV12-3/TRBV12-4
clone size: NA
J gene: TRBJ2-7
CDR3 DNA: TGTGCCAGCAGTCCGTCGGTCGAGCAGTACTTC
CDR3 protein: CASSPSVEQYF

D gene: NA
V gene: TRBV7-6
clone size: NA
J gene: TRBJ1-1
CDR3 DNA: TGTGCCAGCAGCTTAGCGCTCAGGGGCCCTGAAGCTTTCTTT
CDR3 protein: CASSLALRGPEAFF

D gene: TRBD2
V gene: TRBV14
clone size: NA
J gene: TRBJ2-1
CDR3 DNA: TGTGCCAGCAGCCAAGATTGGGGAGGGCAGATAAGCTCCTACAATGAGCAGTTCTTC
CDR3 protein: CASSQDWGGQISSYNEQFF

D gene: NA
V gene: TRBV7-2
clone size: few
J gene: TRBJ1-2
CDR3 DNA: TGTGCCAGCAGCTCCGACATGGGGGGAAACTATGGCTACACCTTC
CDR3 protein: CASSSDMGGNYGYTF

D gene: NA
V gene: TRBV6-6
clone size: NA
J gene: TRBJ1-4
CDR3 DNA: TGTGCCAGCAGTTACTCAATGGGGGGAAGGAATGAAGAACTGTTTTTT
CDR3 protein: CASSYSMGGRNEELFF

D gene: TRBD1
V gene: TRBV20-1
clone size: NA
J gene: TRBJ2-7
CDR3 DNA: TGCAGTGCTAGCACTACAGGGGTGGCCTACGAGCAGTACTTC
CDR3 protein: CSASTTGVAYEQYF

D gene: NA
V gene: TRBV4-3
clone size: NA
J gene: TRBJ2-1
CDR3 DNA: TGCGCCAGCAGCCGTCGCGGGGCAAATGAGCAGTTCTTC
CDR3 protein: CASSRRGANEQFF

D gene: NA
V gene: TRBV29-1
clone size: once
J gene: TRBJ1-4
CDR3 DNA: TGCAGCGTCAATCGGCAGGGGAATGAAAAACTGTTTTTT
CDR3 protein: CSVNRQGNEKLFF

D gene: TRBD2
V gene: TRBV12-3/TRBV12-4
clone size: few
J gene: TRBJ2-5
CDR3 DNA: TGTGCCAGCAGCCCTAGCGGGGGGTCGGAGACCCAGTACTTC
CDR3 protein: CASSPSGGSETQYF

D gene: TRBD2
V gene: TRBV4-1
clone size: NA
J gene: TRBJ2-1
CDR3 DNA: TGCGCCAGCAGCAAGGGACTAGCGGCTCTAAGCTCCTACAATGAGCAGTTCTTC
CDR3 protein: CASSKGLAALSSYNEQFF

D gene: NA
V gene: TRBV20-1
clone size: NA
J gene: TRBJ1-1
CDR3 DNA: TGCAGTGCTAGACTGACGGCCACGACTGAAGCTTTCTTT
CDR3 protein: CSARLTATTEAFF

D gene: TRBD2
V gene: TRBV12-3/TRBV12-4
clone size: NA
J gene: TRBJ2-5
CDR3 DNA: TGTGCCAGCGGGGGGGGACTAGCTAGAGAGACCCAGTACTTC
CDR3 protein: CASGGGLARETQYF

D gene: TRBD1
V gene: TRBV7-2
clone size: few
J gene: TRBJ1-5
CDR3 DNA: TGTGCCAGCAGCGACAGGGCGCGCAATCAGCCCCAGCATTTT
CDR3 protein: CASSDRARNQPQHF

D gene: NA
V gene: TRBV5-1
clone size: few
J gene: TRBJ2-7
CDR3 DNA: TGCGCCAGCAGCTTGGGTGGAGGGCCACCCCCCTACGAGCAGTACTTC
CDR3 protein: CASSLGGGPPPYEQYF

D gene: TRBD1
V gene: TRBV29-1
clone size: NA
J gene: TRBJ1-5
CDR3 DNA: TGCAGCGTTCGACAGGGAAGTCAGCCCCAGCATTTT
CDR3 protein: CSVRQGSQPQHF

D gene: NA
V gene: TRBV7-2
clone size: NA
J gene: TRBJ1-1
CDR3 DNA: TGTGCCAGCAGCTATCAGAGGGTGAACACTGAAGCTTTCTTT
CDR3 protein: CASSYQRVNTEAFF

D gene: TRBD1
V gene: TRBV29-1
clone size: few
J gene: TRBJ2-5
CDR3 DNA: TGCAGCGTTGAAGATCACAGGGGGGAGACCCAGTACTTC
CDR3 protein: CSVEDHRGETQYF

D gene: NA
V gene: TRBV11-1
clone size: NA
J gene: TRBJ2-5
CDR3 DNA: TGTGCCAGCAGCTTAGCGCGGTCGGGGGTCCAAGAGACCCAGTACTTC
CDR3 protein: CASSLARSGVQETQYF

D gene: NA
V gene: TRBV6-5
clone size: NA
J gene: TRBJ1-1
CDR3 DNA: TGTGCCATCAGTGACAGGACAGTTTTGAACACTGAAGCTTTCTTT
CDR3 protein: CAISDRTVLNTEAFF